The clone carrying this T cell receptor beta chain was seen only a few times. The antigen remains unidentified. This CDR3 is built from 19 residues. Trimming cost V 2 bases and J 2 bases; bases outside gene matches: 14. The germline gives CDR1 LGHNT, CDR2 FRNRAP. TCRdb re-called the reads with MiXCR, one entry per CDR3 protein. In the table there are 27,000 or so distinct CDR3 sequences, about 20% of which are singletons. This record belongs to a study of T cell repertoires in cytomegalovirus infection. Notes on the study in general: Predominance within the ex vivo response was attributable to HLA-C-restricted CMV-specific TCR beta clonotypes. Cumulative public TCR beta family frequency identified carriers of CMV plus the relevant HLA.

Source: CD8+ T cells from cultured PBMCs, taken from culture after CMV antigen stimulation. V usage is TRBV12-5 and J usage is TRBJ1-2, with 10 bases fitting TRBD1. The receptor's source is a human donor in good health (CMV status not recorded). Some clones in this sample may be carry-over from other donors' samples. The CDR3 region is CASGLSYEGQGLRNYGYTF. CDR3 DNA: TGTGCTAGTGGTTTGTCCTACGAGGGACAGGGGCTGAGAAACTATGGCTACACCTTC.